This T cell receptor beta chain was identified during a study of patients and donors after allogeneic stem cell transplantation. V lost 6 bases to trimming and J lost 3 bases, with 12 bases between them. CDR3 length: 13 amino acids. Germline CDR1 reads MNHNY; CDR2 reads SVGAGI (reference sequence). TCRdb re-called the RT-PCR reads with MiXCR, one entry per CDR3 protein. The sample records about a million distinct CDR3 sequences, roughly 18% being singletons. This clonotype was counted at least ten times. The rearrangement joins TRBV6-6 to TRBJ2-7, with D possibly being TRBD1 (6 bases). Sequenced: blood, either unsorted or a sorted T cell fraction (not recorded which). This sequence originates from a human donor who was either an allogeneic HSCT recipient or a stem cell or donor lymphocyte infusion donor (not recorded which). It is not recorded whose cells these are; they may come from a transplant donor. The CDR3 is CASSGGQLYEQYF. The CDR3 DNA is TGTGCCAGCAGCGGCGGACAGCTCTACGAGCAGTACTTC.